This TCR beta chain comes out of a study of cytomegalovirus exposure and HLA in healthy donors. Notes on this clone: Its matching antigen is unknown.

Vbeta (60) and Jbeta (13) primers were used in the PCR. TCRdb keeps only in-frame clones here, not all; method: immunoSEQ multiplex PCR. In total, the table holds tens of thousands of clones. The germline V gene encodes CDR1 SGHVS and CDR2 FNYEAQ. Trimming stripped 5 bases from V and 6 bases from J, with 13 bases between. The CDR3 covers 14 residues. Study observations and caveats: CMV serostatus stood as the only immune exposure information on hand.

What was sequenced was PBMCs. This chain connects TRBV7-6 to TRBJ1-4; perhaps TRBD1 as D (6 bases). This TCR was sampled from a man younger than 30 in good health and CMV-seropositive. Here the CDR3 DNA reads TGTGCCAGCAGCCAAGGGGGACAAGATGAAAAACTGTTTTTT. Amino acids: CASSQGGQDEKLFF.